This entry lists 20 T cell receptor beta chains sequenced from one sample in a study of T cells in Graves' hyperthyroidism and ophthalmopathy. Amplified TCR beta CDR3 regions came from RNA transcripts. HTBI primers were the set used in a first-round RT-PCR of the TCR CDR3. MiXCR, run by TCRdb on the multiplex PCR reads, gives a single entry per CDR3 protein. The sample has about 400,000 distinct CDR3 sequences; 14% to 15% are singletons. The specimen sequenced was blood. The origin of the receptors is a young woman with Graves' hyperthyroidism.

The sample holds a few counts of this clonotype. The chain links TRBV29-1 to TRBJ2-3; D unresolved. CDR1 and CDR2 (germline): SQVTM, ANQGSEA. This CDR3 is built from 12 residues. Deletions cut 4 bases from V and 6 bases from J, with 11 bases between. The CDR3 here is CSVGGTSDTQYF. The CDR3 nucleotides are TGCAGCGTTGGAGGAACTTCGGATACGCAGTATTTT.

This clonotype was observed many times. The V call is TRBV3-1, the J call TRBJ2-5; possibly TRBD1 for D (6 bases). The CDR3 covers 14 residues. Trimming cost V 4 bases and J 1 base, with 10 bases left between them. Germline values: CDR1 LGHDT, CDR2 YNNKEL (reference sequence). The CDR3 is CASSPNRAQETQYF. CDR3 DNA sequence: TGTGCCAGCAGCCCTAACAGGGCCCAAGAGACCCAGTACTTC.

This clonotype showed up many times. The chain is built from TRBV28 and TRBJ2-4; 9 bases are shared with TRBD1. Germline V gene sequence: CDR1 MDHEN, CDR2 SYDVKM. The CDR3 is 14 amino acids. The J segment lost 4 bases and the V segment lost 8 bases, leaving 6 bases of the junction unmatched. Here the CDR3 reads CASHKQGAKNIQYF. As DNA, the CDR3 is TGTGCCAGCCACAAACAGGGGGCGAAAAACATTCAGTACTTC.

V usage is TRBV10-3 and J usage is TRBJ2-1; perhaps TRBD2 as D (6 bases). In germline, CDR1 is ENHRY, CDR2 SYGVKD. CDR3 length equals 17 residues. V was pared by 2 bases and J by 15 bases, with 29 bases between. The CDR3 spells CAISEPPYKKGLGPGFF. Here the CDR3 DNA reads TGTGCCATCAGTGAGCCACCCTACAAAAAGGGACTTGGACCGGGGTTCTTC.

This clonotype showed up many times. This sequence joins TRBV2 and TRBJ2-1; D call uncertain. Germline assignment: CDR1 SNHLY and CDR2 FYNNEI. The germline V and J ends were trimmed by 8 bases and 0 bases, with 11 bases remaining between them. The CDR3 extends over 14 amino acids. The chain's CDR3 is CASLIGNSYNEQFF. CDR3 nucleotide sequence: TGTGCCAGCCTTATTGGGAACTCCTACAATGAGCAGTTCTTC.

This chain joins TRBV2 and TRBJ2-1; 7 positions agree with TRBD2. Germline CDR1 SNHLY, CDR2 FYNNEI. This CDR3 is 14 amino acids long. V gave up 6 bases and J gave up 8 bases; unmatched junction bases: 10. The chain's CDR3 is CASSPSGPNDEQFF. The CDR3 DNA reads TGTGCCAGCAGCCCTAGCGGTCCAAATGATGAGCAGTTCTTC.

This clonotype was seen many times. The CDR3: CASSLTGAGNTIYF. CDR3 bases: TGTGCCAGCAGTTTGACAGGGGCTGGAAACACCATATATTTT. The rearrangement links TRBV12-3 or TRBV12-4 to TRBJ1-3, with 8 positions matching TRBD1. This CDR3 contains 14 residues. The junction had 0 bases not matched to a gene; V was cut back by 3 bases and J by 2 bases.

The chain couples TRBV7-9 to TRBJ2-3; 7 bases agree with TRBD2. The germline V gene has CDR1 SEHNR and CDR2 FQNEAQ (reference sequence). Trimming removed 10 bases from V and 1 base from J; junction bases left unmatched: 17. This CDR3 has 17 residues. In DNA form, the CDR3 reads TGTGCCACCCAGCTTACGGTTCTAGCGGAGGGCACAGATACGCAGTATTTT. This gives the protein CATQLTVLAEGTDTQYF.

The chain links TRBV19 to TRBJ1-5; TRBD1 agrees at 7 bases. In germline, CDR1 is LNHDA, CDR2 SQIVND (reference sequence). V was pared by 1 base and J by 3 bases, with 9 bases of the junction left unmatched. This CDR3 spans 17 amino acids. CDR3 loop: CASSIGARGGFNQPQHF. CDR3 bases: TGTGCCAGTAGTATAGGTGCCAGGGGGGGATTCAATCAGCCCCAGCATTTT.

This clonotype was picked up a small number of times. At one end the junction does not follow the germline gene, possibly because of a read error. The rearrangement joins TRBV12-3 or TRBV12-4 to TRBJ1-4; TRBD1 might be the D (6 bases). The CDR3 sequence is 14 residues long. In nucleotides, the CDR3 is TGTGCCAGCACTAGAGGGGGTTCTAACGAAAAACTGTTTTTT. Its protein product is CASTRGGSNEKLFF.

This clonotype showed up many times. The chain couples TRBV5-1 to TRBJ1-1; a weak D match, TRBD1 (5 bases). The ends were cut back, 3 bases at V and 0 bases at J, with 18 bases in the middle. The germline CDR1 and CDR2 sequences are SGHRS and YFSETQ. The CDR3 contains 17 residues. This CDR3 is CASSWGDLGLMNTEAFF. DNA for the CDR3: TGCGCCAGCAGCTGGGGGGACCTAGGTTTGATGAACACTGAAGCTTTCTTT.

With regard to this clonotype: Being one base from a much bigger clone, this may be a read error. The V and J genes are TRBV7-9 and TRBJ2-3; the D is unclear. The CDR3 totals 13 residues. CDR1 is SEHNR, CDR2 FQNEAQ, per germline (reference sequence). The V end lost 2 bases, the J end lost 4 bases, and 7 bases lay between the germline ends. CDR3 coding DNA: TGTGCCAGCAGCTTAAACGGTGCAGATACGCAGTATTTT. Amino acid sequence: CASSLNGADTQYF.

This clonotype was counted many times. This rearrangement joins TRBV5-6 to TRBJ2-3, with D tentatively TRBD2 (6 bases). The CDR3 runs 15 residues. Germline CDR1 reads SGHDT; CDR2 reads YYEEEE. Trimming removed 2 bases from V and 8 bases from J, with 18 bases in between. The CDR3 sequence is CASSLGGTPPVTQYF. As DNA, the CDR3 is TGTGCCAGCAGCTTAGGCGGGACCCCACCAGTTACGCAGTATTTT.

Remarks on this clonotype: A much larger clone lies one base from this, so it may be a read error. The chain is built from TRBV2 and TRBJ2-7; 7 bases match TRBD2. The CDR3 consists of 13 residues. The germline gives CDR1 SNHLY, CDR2 FYNNEI. The CDR3 sequence is CASFGTTSYEHYF. CDR3 nucleotide sequence: TGTGCCAGCTTCGGGACTACCTCCTACGAGCACTACTTC.

This clonotype was recorded at least ten times. V usage is TRBV2 and J usage is TRBJ2-1, with D maybe TRBD2 (5 bases). The CDR3 is 13 residues long. V was clipped by 8 bases and J by 8 bases, with 16 bases between them. CDR1 SNHLY and CDR2 FYNNEI come from the germline V gene. CDR3 nucleotide sequence: TGTGCCAGCCGGCCTAGCCCGGTACATGAGCAGTTCTTC. This translates into CASRPSPVHEQFF.

This clonotype was recorded many times. CDR3 loop: CASSPDNYEQYF. The CDR3, as DNA: TGTGCCAGCAGTCCCGACAATTACGAGCAGTACTTC. The chain combines TRBV28 with TRBJ2-7; no reliable D call. Per germline, CDR1 MDHEN and CDR2 SYDVKM. This CDR3 contains 12 residues. V was cut by 5 bases and J by 4 bases, with 9 bases left in between. The full variable domain, in which reference TRBV28 and TRBJ2-7 provide the parts outside the CDR3, is DVKVTQSSRYLVKRTGEKVFLECVQDMDHENMFWYRQDPGLGLRLIYFSYDVKMKEKGDIPEGYSVSREKKERFSLILESASTNQTSMYLCASSPDNYEQYFGPGTRLTVT.

This clonotype was picked up many times. The rearrangement joins TRBV3-1 to TRBJ2-2; D call uncertain. The CDR3 contains 17 residues. CDR1 and CDR2 (germline): LGHDT, YNNKEL (reference sequence). The V gene lost 1 base and the J gene lost 4 bases, with 16 bases spanning the gap. CDR3 bases: TGTGCCAGCAGCCAAGTCCCATTGGTTGAAGTCACCGGGGAGCTGTTTTTT. This gives the protein CASSQVPLVEVTGELFF.

Many counts were recorded for this clonotype. The gene calls are TRBV7-2 and TRBJ2-1; the D gene is possibly TRBD1 (5 bases). The CDR3 spans 15 residues. Germline V gene sequence: CDR1 SGHTA, CDR2 FQGNSA. V lost 1 base to trimming and J lost 3 bases, with 10 bases between them. The CDR3 DNA is TGTGCCAGCAGCTTAGAAGGGGCCAACTACAATGAGCAGTTCTTC. Translation gives CASSLEGANYNEQFF.

This clonotype was picked up many times. The rearrangement joins TRBV5-1 to TRBJ2-1; D is unresolved. Trimming took 4 bases from V and 12 from J, leaving 17 bases between them. Germline CDR1 and CDR2: SGHRS and YFSETQ. The CDR3 extends over 13 amino acids. Written as DNA, the CDR3 is TGCGCCAGCAGCCCAGAAGTCTCCATAGGGCAGTTCTTC. Protein product: CASSPEVSIGQFF.

This clonotype showed up many times. The CDR3 spells CASSFVRTAYQPQHF. CDR3 nucleotide sequence: TGTGCCAGCAGTTTTGTTCGGACAGCCTATCAGCCCCAGCATTTT. The chain recombines TRBV28 with TRBJ1-5; tentative D call: TRBD1 (6 bases). Trimming cost V 3 bases and J 5 bases, with 14 bases left between them. The CDR3 runs 15 residues. Germline V gene lookup returns CDR1 MDHEN and CDR2 SYDVKM.